The rows below give T cell receptor beta chains drawn from one sample of a study of early T cells in non-severe SARS-CoV-2 infection. In TCRdb, the 5' RACE reads were re-called with MiXCR into one record per CDR3 protein. The sample has under 60,000 distinct CDR3 sequences; roughly 8% are singletons. Sample: whole blood. These receptors came from an adult who was a healthcare worker with PCR-confirmed SARS-CoV-2 infection or an uninfected control (not recorded which). Each CDR3 is given with its conserved first and last residue. The D gene is left open where the match is weak. Not all rows give a size; the values are once, few, many and, for expanded clones, a class.

V gene: TRBV7-8
D gene: -
clone size: few
CDR3 length: 15
J gene: TRBJ1-6
CDR3 protein: CASSFSSSYNSPLHF
CDR3 DNA: TGTGCCAGCAGCTTCTCAAGCTCCTATAATTCACCCCTCCACTTT

V gene: TRBV2
D gene: -
clone size: few
CDR3 length: 17
J gene: TRBJ2-5
CDR3 protein: CASSVPVLGPFQETQYF
CDR3 DNA: TGTGCCAGCAGTGTCCCCGTCTTGGGGCCGTTCCAAGAGACCCAGTACTTC

V gene: TRBV29-1
D gene: TRBD1
clone size: few
CDR3 length: 13
J gene: TRBJ2-7
CDR3 protein: CSVVRDSTYEQYF
CDR3 DNA: TGCAGCGTTGTAAGGGACAGTACCTACGAGCAGTACTTC

V gene: TRBV5-1
D gene: TRBD2
clone size: few
CDR3 length: 15
J gene: TRBJ2-1
CDR3 protein: CASSVRTSGMAEQFF
CDR3 DNA: TGCGCCAGCAGCGTCCGGACTAGCGGGATGGCGGAGCAGTTCTTC

V gene: TRBV3-1
D gene: TRBD1
clone size: -
CDR3 length: 13
J gene: TRBJ2-3
CDR3 protein: CASSSRGRDTQYF
CDR3 DNA: TGTGCCAGCAGTTCCAGGGGGCGGGATACGCAGTATTTT

V gene: TRBV12-3/TRBV12-4
D gene: -
clone size: -
CDR3 length: 17
J gene: TRBJ2-2
CDR3 protein: CASRFSTWRDDTGELFF
CDR3 DNA: TGTGCCAGCCGCTTTTCAACGTGGCGGGACGACACCGGGGAGCTGTTTTTT

V gene: TRBV2
D gene: -
clone size: few
CDR3 length: 14
J gene: TRBJ1-1
CDR3 protein: CASVQGPKNTEAFF
CDR3 DNA: TGTGCCAGTGTCCAGGGCCCAAAGAACACTGAAGCTTTCTTT

V gene: TRBV20-1
D gene: -
clone size: -
CDR3 length: 12
J gene: TRBJ2-1
CDR3 protein: CSAPRVKDEQFF
CDR3 DNA: TGCAGTGCTCCCCGGGTTAAGGATGAGCAGTTCTTC

V gene: TRBV27
D gene: -
clone size: -
CDR3 length: 15
J gene: TRBJ2-5
CDR3 protein: CASSLSVGGEETQYF
CDR3 DNA: TGTGCCAGCAGTTTATCGGTTGGAGGGGAAGAGACCCAGTACTTC

V gene: TRBV6-2/TRBV6-3
D gene: TRBD1
clone size: many
CDR3 length: 14
J gene: TRBJ1-1
CDR3 protein: CASTLGGQITEAFF
CDR3 DNA: TGTGCCAGCACCCTGGGGGGACAGATCACTGAAGCTTTCTTT

V gene: TRBV28
D gene: -
clone size: few
CDR3 length: 16
J gene: TRBJ1-2
CDR3 protein: CASSLKGGRANYGYTF
CDR3 DNA: TGTGCCAGCAGTTTAAAGGGGGGAAGAGCTAACTATGGCTACACCTTC

V gene: TRBV20-1
D gene: -
clone size: -
CDR3 length: 14
J gene: TRBJ2-4
CDR3 protein: CSATKGPAKNIQYF
CDR3 DNA: TGCAGTGCAACGAAGGGGCCGGCCAAAAACATTCAGTACTTC

V gene: TRBV20-1
D gene: -
clone size: many
CDR3 length: 13
J gene: TRBJ2-5
CDR3 protein: CSARDPTRGTQYF
CDR3 DNA: TGCAGTGCTAGAGACCCGACGAGGGGGACCCAGTACTTC

V gene: TRBV7-6
D gene: -
clone size: many
CDR3 length: 13
J gene: TRBJ1-6
CDR3 protein: CASSATAYSPLHF
CDR3 DNA: TGTGCCAGCAGCGCGACAGCTTATTCACCCCTCCACTTT

V gene: TRBV5-1
D gene: -
clone size: few
CDR3 length: 13
J gene: TRBJ2-3
CDR3 protein: CASEDTSTDTQYF
CDR3 DNA: TGCGCCAGCGAGGACACTTCCACAGATACGCAGTATTTT

V gene: TRBV6-5
D gene: -
clone size: few
CDR3 length: 15
J gene: TRBJ2-1
CDR3 protein: CASSYRGRGINEQFF
CDR3 DNA: TGTGCCAGCAGTTACAGGGGACGAGGAATTAATGAGCAGTTCTTC

V gene: TRBV7-2
D gene: -
clone size: -
CDR3 length: 16
J gene: TRBJ2-3
CDR3 protein: CASSLQPSASTDTQYF
CDR3 DNA: TGTGCCAGCAGCTTACAGCCTAGCGCCAGCACAGATACGCAGTATTTT

V gene: TRBV7-2
D gene: -
clone size: many
CDR3 length: 15
J gene: TRBJ1-1
CDR3 protein: CASSLTRASSTEAFF
CDR3 DNA: TGTGCCAGCAGTTTAACCAGGGCCTCGAGTACTGAAGCTTTCTTT

V gene: TRBV10-2
D gene: -
clone size: few
CDR3 length: 17
J gene: TRBJ2-3
CDR3 protein: CASSEGTLGVIQDTQYF
CDR3 DNA: TGCGCCAGCAGTGAGGGGACACTGGGGGTGATTCAAGATACGCAGTATTTT

V gene: TRBV5-1
D gene: TRBD2
clone size: -
CDR3 length: 15
J gene: TRBJ2-1
CDR3 protein: CASSFLAGAYNEQFF
CDR3 DNA: TGCGCCAGCAGCTTTCTAGCGGGAGCCTACAATGAGCAGTTCTTC

V gene: TRBV7-2
D gene: TRBD1
clone size: -
CDR3 length: 18
J gene: TRBJ2-7
CDR3 protein: CASSLVGQSIPKDYEQYF
CDR3 DNA: TGTGCCAGCAGCTTAGTGGGACAGTCAATCCCCAAGGACTACGAGCAGTACTTC

V gene: TRBV4-1
D gene: TRBD1
clone size: -
CDR3 length: 16
J gene: TRBJ1-2
CDR3 protein: CASSQPTGSRNYGYTF
CDR3 DNA: TGCGCCAGCAGCCAACCGACAGGGTCCCGCAACTATGGCTACACCTTC

V gene: TRBV6-5
D gene: TRBD1
clone size: -
CDR3 length: 16
J gene: TRBJ2-2
CDR3 protein: CASSMGTGENTGELFF
CDR3 DNA: TGTGCCAGCAGTATGGGGACAGGGGAGAACACCGGGGAGCTGTTTTTT

V gene: TRBV5-6
D gene: TRBD2
clone size: few
CDR3 length: 16
J gene: TRBJ2-1
CDR3 protein: CASSLGLAGAYNEQFF
CDR3 DNA: TGTGCCAGCAGCTTGGGGCTAGCGGGAGCCTACAATGAGCAGTTCTTC

V gene: TRBV28
D gene: -
clone size: -
CDR3 length: 15
J gene: TRBJ2-7
CDR3 protein: CASSGTGTGPLEQYF
CDR3 DNA: TGTGCCAGCAGTGGGACCGGGACTGGGCCCCTCGAGCAGTACTTC

V gene: TRBV7-6
D gene: TRBD2
clone size: few
CDR3 length: 17
J gene: TRBJ2-3
CDR3 protein: CASSTRTSGGPTDTQYF
CDR3 DNA: TGTGCCAGCAGCACCCGGACTAGCGGGGGCCCCACAGATACGCAGTATTTT

V gene: TRBV4-2
D gene: -
clone size: many
CDR3 length: 12
J gene: TRBJ2-1
CDR3 protein: CASSQTGGEQFF
CDR3 DNA: TGTGCCAGCAGCCAAACCGGGGGTGAGCAGTTCTTC

V gene: TRBV4-2
D gene: -
clone size: few
CDR3 length: 13
J gene: TRBJ2-5
CDR3 protein: CASSQEALETQYF
CDR3 DNA: TGTGCCAGCAGCCAAGAGGCATTAGAGACCCAGTACTTC

V gene: TRBV20-1
D gene: -
clone size: many
CDR3 length: 13
J gene: TRBJ1-5
CDR3 protein: CSAQGHNNQPQHF
CDR3 DNA: TGCAGTGCCCAGGGCCACAACAATCAGCCCCAGCATTTT

V gene: TRBV4-1
D gene: -
clone size: few
CDR3 length: 14
J gene: TRBJ2-1
CDR3 protein: CASSHFLSGNEQFF
CDR3 DNA: TGCGCCAGCAGCCACTTCCTTTCGGGCAATGAGCAGTTCTTC

V gene: TRBV7-9
D gene: -
clone size: few
CDR3 length: 12
J gene: TRBJ1-1
CDR3 protein: CASRLGATEAFF
CDR3 DNA: TGTGCCAGCAGGCTGGGTGCCACTGAAGCTTTCTTT

V gene: TRBV4-2
D gene: -
clone size: few
CDR3 length: 13
J gene: TRBJ2-7
CDR3 protein: CASSEQELYEQYF
CDR3 DNA: TGTGCCAGCAGTGAACAAGAGTTATACGAGCAGTACTTC

V gene: TRBV28
D gene: -
clone size: -
CDR3 length: 13
J gene: TRBJ2-7
CDR3 protein: CASSLGSGYEQYF
CDR3 DNA: TGTGCCAGCAGTTTGGGGAGCGGGTACGAGCAGTACTTC

V gene: TRBV12-3/TRBV12-4
D gene: TRBD2
clone size: few
CDR3 length: 14
J gene: TRBJ2-7
CDR3 protein: CASSVAGGAYEQYF
CDR3 DNA: TGTGCCAGCAGCGTGGCGGGAGGGGCCTACGAGCAGTACTTC

V gene: TRBV7-8
D gene: -
clone size: few
CDR3 length: 14
J gene: TRBJ1-1
CDR3 protein: CASSLEGLNTEAFF
CDR3 DNA: TGTGCCAGCAGCTTAGAAGGACTGAACACTGAAGCTTTCTTT

V gene: TRBV12-3/TRBV12-4
D gene: -
clone size: -
CDR3 length: 14
J gene: TRBJ2-3
CDR3 protein: CASSLGFGTDTQYF
CDR3 DNA: TGTGCCAGCAGTTTAGGGTTTGGGACAGATACGCAGTATTTT

V gene: TRBV24-1
D gene: TRBD2
clone size: many
CDR3 length: 16
J gene: TRBJ2-1
CDR3 protein: CATSLRTSRAYNEQFF
CDR3 DNA: TGTGCCACCAGTTTGAGGACTAGTCGCGCCTACAATGAGCAGTTCTTC

V gene: TRBV7-8
D gene: -
clone size: few
CDR3 length: 14
J gene: TRBJ2-7
CDR3 protein: CASSLVVRWGEQYF
CDR3 DNA: TGTGCCAGCAGCTTAGTGGTCAGGTGGGGCGAGCAGTACTTC

V gene: TRBV29-1
D gene: TRBD2
clone size: few
CDR3 length: 14
J gene: TRBJ2-7
CDR3 protein: CSVTSGSMAAEQYF
CDR3 DNA: TGCAGCGTCACCAGCGGGAGTATGGCTGCCGAGCAGTACTTC

V gene: TRBV27
D gene: TRBD2
clone size: -
CDR3 length: 15
J gene: TRBJ2-7
CDR3 protein: CASSFTSSGTYEQYF
CDR3 DNA: TGTGCCAGCAGTTTTACGTCCAGCGGGACCTACGAGCAGTACTTC

V gene: TRBV9
D gene: -
clone size: -
CDR3 length: 13
J gene: TRBJ2-7
CDR3 protein: CASSAGGPYEQYF
CDR3 DNA: TGTGCCAGCAGTGCCGGCGGTCCTTACGAGCAGTACTTC

V gene: TRBV19
D gene: -
clone size: -
CDR3 length: 15
J gene: TRBJ1-5
CDR3 protein: CASTPGGAGYQPQHF
CDR3 DNA: TGTGCCAGTACCCCGGGGGGCGCCGGTTATCAGCCCCAGCATTTT

V gene: TRBV11-2
D gene: -
clone size: -
CDR3 length: 15
J gene: TRBJ2-1
CDR3 protein: CASSLQVSSYNEQFF
CDR3 DNA: TGTGCCAGCAGCTTACAGGTGAGCTCCTACAATGAGCAGTTCTTC

V gene: TRBV28
D gene: TRBD1
clone size: many
CDR3 length: 16
J gene: TRBJ1-5
CDR3 protein: CASSPGDRGSNQPQHF
CDR3 DNA: TGTGCCAGCAGTCCGGGGGACAGGGGGAGCAATCAGCCCCAGCATTTT

V gene: TRBV5-5
D gene: -
clone size: many
CDR3 length: 13
J gene: TRBJ1-1
CDR3 protein: CASSPIWGEEAFF
CDR3 DNA: TGTGCCAGCAGCCCCATTTGGGGGGAGGAAGCTTTCTTT

V gene: TRBV3-1
D gene: -
clone size: few
CDR3 length: 17
J gene: TRBJ2-7
CDR3 protein: CASSQEGWRATREEQYF
CDR3 DNA: TGTGCCAGCAGCCAAGAGGGCTGGCGGGCAACTAGGGAGGAGCAGTACTTC